This TCR beta chain was captured in a study of T-cell reconstitution after alpha-beta-depleted transplantation in children. Preparation of the TCRbeta library was carried out with unique molecular identifiers. TCRdb analysed the PCR reads with MiXCR anew, one entry per CDR3 protein. The repertoire includes a few hundred thousand distinct CDR3 sequences, 25% to 30% of them detected once, and under 45% sits in the top ten. The CDR3 extends over 18 amino acids. Germline CDR1 is MGHRA and CDR2 is YSYEKL. Unmatched junction bases numbered 15, after V lost 1 base and J lost 9 bases. Points on this clonotype: What it binds is unknown.

Findings of the study overall: It was surviving recipient T cells and thymic progenitors that gave some patients high TCRbeta diversity at day 60.

The TCR comes from a boy under two years old with Wiskott-Aldrich syndrome, due to receive a stem cell transplant. The source was PBMCs, collected before TCRalphabeta/CD19-depleted stem cell transplant. The chain uses TRBV4-1 and TRBJ1-5, with 10 bases lining up with TRBD1. The CDR3 reads CASSQGQGAYIYKVPQHF. CDR3 coding DNA: TGCGCCAGCAGCCAAGGACAGGGGGCATATATATATAAAGTGCCCCAGCATTTT.